This TCR beta chain was identified during a study of cytomegalovirus exposure and HLA in healthy donors. The V gene lost 3 bases and the J gene lost 6 bases, with 9 bases spanning the gap. This CDR3 spans 13 amino acids. Germline values: CDR1 SNHLY, CDR2 FYNNEI. Profiled with immunoSEQ multiplex PCR; TCRdb holds only in-frame clones, not every one. The repertoire includes some 250,000 clones, 90% of them detected once, and under 0.4% sits in the top ten. Study results and caveats: The study found most TCR sequences rare, yet found some public TCRs in many donors.

A note on this clone: Its matching antigen is unknown.

The origin of this receptor is a woman younger than 35 in good health and CMV-seronegative. This chain links TRBV2 with TRBJ2-1; D not resolved. Specimen: PBMCs. CDR3 DNA sequence: TGTGCCAGCAGTGACTGGAGTGGCAATGAGCAGTTCTTC. Its protein product is CASSDWSGNEQFF.